This T cell receptor beta chain was identified during a study of shared clonotypes between healthy human individuals. General study findings and limits: It was anticipated that sequencing depth would influence how many clonotypes donors shared. Non-shared clonotypes displayed generation probabilities falling below those of clonotypes present in all four donors. Specimens sampled were limited to blood, with tissue repertoires likely differing.

As defined, naive CD8 cells were CD45RO-negative and positively selected for CCR7, with terminally differentiated effector memory CD45RA+ cells excluded. Details on this clone: Its antigen is not known.

The CDR3 is 15 amino acids. Looked up from germline, CDR1 is SGHNT and CDR2 is YYREEE (reference sequence). Trimming left V 5 bases short and J 3 bases short, with 17 bases between. Sequencing used immunoSEQ multiplex PCR; TCRdb keeps in-frame clones, though not all of them. The table lists some 2,100,000 clones, just over 90% of them singletons, with about 1.5% in the top ten. This clonotype was sampled from a man between 18 and 35 years old in good health. Some clones in this sample may be carry-over from other donors' samples. Source material: naive CD8+ T cells from PBMCs. The chain uses TRBV5-4 and TRBJ1-1; D is perhaps TRBD1 (6 bases). The CDR3 protein is CASRLRGKGDTEAFF. CDR3 bases: TGTGCCAGCAGGCTGCGGGGAAAGGGGGACACTGAAGCTTTCTTT.